The present T cell receptor beta chain was sequenced within a study of blood T cell repertoires in COVID-19. At the level of the study: Samples taken during acute and convalescent COVID-19 were collected in the United States, Italy and Spain. Nucleic acid was either cDNA or gDNA, and it came from T cells, B-cell-depleted T cells, or PBMCs.

Authors' data handling: Amplification from reference gene primers served as the basis for estimated nucleated cell counts. Here immunoSEQ multiplex PCR was the method, and the copy in TCRdb shows in-frame clones only, minus some. V and J calls and clone size are given by that table; D and trimming were obtained from the DNA. The sample consists of 250,000 or so clones, 88% of them appearing once. Trimming removed 3 bases from V and 7 bases from J, with 6 bases in between. Germline values: CDR1 SEHNR, CDR2 FQNEAQ (reference sequence). CDR3 size: 12 residues. Specimen: peripheral blood. The sequence was collected from a woman in her sixties with acute or convalescent COVID-19. The chain carries TRBV7-9 and TRBJ1-4; D unresolved. The DNA for the CDR3 is TGTGCCAGCAGCTTGGGAGTTGAAAAACTGTTTTTT. Residues: CASSLGVEKLFF.